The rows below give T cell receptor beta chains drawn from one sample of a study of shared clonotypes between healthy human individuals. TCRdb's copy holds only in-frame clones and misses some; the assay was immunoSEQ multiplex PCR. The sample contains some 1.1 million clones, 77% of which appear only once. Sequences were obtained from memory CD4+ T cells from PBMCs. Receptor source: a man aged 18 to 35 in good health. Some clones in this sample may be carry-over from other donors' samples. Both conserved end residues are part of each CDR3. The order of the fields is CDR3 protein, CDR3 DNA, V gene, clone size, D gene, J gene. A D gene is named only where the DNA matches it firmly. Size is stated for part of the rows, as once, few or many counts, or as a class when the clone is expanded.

CDR3: CASTRNSLWTGELFF
DNA: TGTGCCAGCACTCGGAATAGCCTCTGGACCGGGGAGCTGTTTTTT
V: TRBV28
size: NA
D: NA
J: TRBJ2-2

CDR3: CASSSGTGSQYF
DNA: TGTGCCAGCAGTTCCGGGACAGGCTCGCAGTACTTC
V: TRBV2
size: NA
D: TRBD1
J: TRBJ2-7

CDR3: CASSLLQGVETQYF
DNA: TGTGCCAGCAGTTTATTACAGGGAGTAGAGACCCAGTACTTC
V: TRBV28
size: once
D: NA
J: TRBJ2-5

CDR3: CASSLTSGEEKLFF
DNA: TGTGCCAGCAGCTTAACGAGCGGGGAGGAAAAACTGTTTTTT
V: TRBV7-9
size: NA
D: NA
J: TRBJ1-4

CDR3: CASSLEATQYF
DNA: TGCGCCAGCAGCTTGGAGGCCACGCAGTATTTT
V: TRBV5-1
size: NA
D: NA
J: TRBJ2-3

CDR3: CASSFGQVNTEAFF
DNA: TGTGCCAGCAGCTTCGGACAGGTGAACACTGAAGCTTTCTTT
V: TRBV5-6
size: NA
D: TRBD1
J: TRBJ1-1

CDR3: CASSLSIGTYEQYF
DNA: TGTGCCAGCAGTTTAAGCATAGGAACCTACGAGCAGTACTTC
V: TRBV28
size: NA
D: NA
J: TRBJ2-7

CDR3: CASSPVFGALETQYF
DNA: TGTGCCAGCTCACCAGTTTTTGGGGCCCTAGAGACCCAGTACTTC
V: TRBV18
size: NA
D: NA
J: TRBJ2-5

CDR3: CASNDRELYGYTF
DNA: TGTGCCAGCAACGACAGGGAACTCTATGGCTACACCTTC
V: TRBV28
size: NA
D: TRBD1
J: TRBJ1-2

CDR3: CASSLYRAGGTDTQYF
DNA: TGTGCCAGCAGTCTCTACAGGGCGGGTGGCACAGATACGCAGTATTTT
V: TRBV27
size: NA
D: NA
J: TRBJ2-3

CDR3: CASTPSSGSEETQYF
DNA: TGTGCCAGCACACCCTCTAGCGGGAGTGAAGAGACCCAGTACTTC
V: TRBV25-1
size: NA
D: TRBD2
J: TRBJ2-5

CDR3: CASSFRGPGLSDTQYF
DNA: TGTGCCAGCAGTTTCCGGGGGCCAGGGTTATCAGATACGCAGTATTTT
V: TRBV28
size: NA
D: NA
J: TRBJ2-3

CDR3: CAIKAAGETRYNEQFF
DNA: TGTGCCATCAAGGCGGCGGGGGAAACGAGGTACAATGAGCAGTTCTTC
V: TRBV10-3
size: NA
D: TRBD2
J: TRBJ2-1

CDR3: CASSPAGGRTGNTIYF
DNA: TGCGCCAGCAGTCCTGCTGGCGGTAGAACTGGAAACACCATATATTTT
V: TRBV5-1
size: NA
D: NA
J: TRBJ1-3

CDR3: CAISDYRGRLDTQYF
DNA: TGTGCCATCAGTGATTACAGGGGGCGGTTAGATACGCAGTATTTT
V: TRBV10-3
size: NA
D: TRBD1
J: TRBJ2-3

CDR3: CASTMGGEETQYF
DNA: TGTGCCAGCACTATGGGGGGGGAAGAGACCCAGTACTTC
V: TRBV28
size: NA
D: TRBD2
J: TRBJ2-5